This is a list of T cell receptor beta chains from one sample in a study of T cells in Graves' hyperthyroidism and ophthalmopathy. TCRdb called the multiplex PCR reads again in MiXCR, with one record for every CDR3 protein. This table has roughly 500,000 distinct CDR3 sequences, 24% appearing once. Sequenced sample: blood. The source of these receptors is a woman aged 25 to 45 with Graves' ophthalmopathy. The CDR3 runs from the conserved cysteine through the conserved F or W. D genes are given only for firm matches. A clone size is listed for some rows: how often the clone was seen (once, few, many), or a class if it is expanded.

DNA: TGTGCCAGCAGCTTAAGGCCACCCCCAGAGACCCAGTACTTC; CDR3: CASSLRPPPETQYF; size: .; D: .; V: TRBV7-2; J: TRBJ2-5
DNA: TGTGCCAGCAGTCCGCTAGCGGGGGGGCTAGGCACCGGGGAGCTGTTTTTT; CDR3: CASSPLAGGLGTGELFF; size: many; D: TRBD2; V: TRBV12-3/TRBV12-4; J: TRBJ2-2
DNA: TGTGCCAGCAGTTACCCCGTCCGGGGTAGGACTGAAGCTTTCTTT; CDR3: CASSYPVRGRTEAFF; size: .; D: .; V: TRBV6-5; J: TRBJ1-1
DNA: TGCGCCAGCAGCCAGTATGGGCCGGGACAGGGTTCCTATGGCTACACCTTC; CDR3: CASSQYGPGQGSYGYTF; size: few; D: TRBD1; V: TRBV4-1; J: TRBJ1-2
DNA: TGTGCCAGCAGTATAGGTAGGGGTGCCTACGAGCAGTACTTC; CDR3: CASSIGRGAYEQYF; size: .; D: .; V: TRBV2; J: TRBJ2-7
DNA: TGTGCCAGCAGCCAAGATCCCCCTAGCGGGGGGGCTGATGAGACCCAGTACTTC; CDR3: CASSQDPPSGGADETQYF; size: many; D: TRBD2; V: TRBV4-2; J: TRBJ2-5
DNA: TGTGCCAGTACCCCCTTTCGCGGGGGGCCCACCGGGGAGCTGTTTTTT; CDR3: CASTPFRGGPTGELFF; size: .; D: TRBD2; V: TRBV19; J: TRBJ2-2
DNA: TGTGCCAGCAGCCTAAGACAGGGCCACACTGAAGCTTTCTTT; CDR3: CASSLRQGHTEAFF; size: many; D: TRBD1; V: TRBV7-2; J: TRBJ1-1
DNA: TGTGCCAGTAGTAACAGGGGTATGGGCAATCAGCCCCAGCATTTT; CDR3: CASSNRGMGNQPQHF; size: many; D: TRBD1; V: TRBV19; J: TRBJ1-5
DNA: TGTGCCACCAGCAGAGATCTCGAAGTCCGGGCCCAAGAGACCCAGTACTTC; CDR3: CATSRDLEVRAQETQYF; size: .; D: .; V: TRBV15; J: TRBJ2-5
DNA: TGTGCCAGCAGCTTAGGTTCACGGATTAACACTGAAGCTTTCTTT; CDR3: CASSLGSRINTEAFF; size: many; D: .; V: TRBV7-2; J: TRBJ1-1
DNA: TGTGCCAGCAGTCGGACTAGCGGGGAAGAGACCCAGTACTTC; CDR3: CASSRTSGEETQYF; size: many; D: TRBD2; V: TRBV2; J: TRBJ2-5
DNA: TGTGCCAGCAGTTTACCGGGACAGATTAATTCACCCCTCCACTTT; CDR3: CASSLPGQINSPLHF; size: .; D: TRBD1; V: TRBV28; J: TRBJ1-6
DNA: TGCGCCAGCAGCCCGGATTCCGTCATCGGCATTCAGTACTTC; CDR3: CASSPDSVIGIQYF; size: .; D: .; V: TRBV5-1; J: TRBJ2-4
DNA: TGTGCCAGTAGTATAGTGTCCGGGTACAATCAGCCCCAGCATTTT; CDR3: CASSIVSGYNQPQHF; size: many; D: .; V: TRBV19; J: TRBJ1-5
DNA: TGTGCCAGCACCCAATCCGGTTATAGGGAGACCCAGTACTTC; CDR3: CASTQSGYRETQYF; size: many; D: .; V: TRBV7-9; J: TRBJ2-5
DNA: TGTGCCAGCAGTGTCCAGGGAGGTTATTCACCCCTCCACTTT; CDR3: CASSVQGGYSPLHF; size: .; D: .; V: TRBV2; J: TRBJ1-6
DNA: TGCGCCAGCAGTGACCCCAGCGGCGTACCCTACGAGCAGTACTTC; CDR3: CASSDPSGVPYEQYF; size: many; D: .; V: TRBV10-2; J: TRBJ2-7
DNA: TGTGCCAGCAGCCTAGGGGATCTAGCGGGGGGAGAGACCCAGTACTTC; CDR3: CASSLGDLAGGETQYF; size: .; D: TRBD2; V: TRBV7-3; J: TRBJ2-5
DNA: TGTGCCATCAGTGGGGGAACTGAGCCCCAGCATTTT; CDR3: CAISGGTEPQHF; size: few; D: .; V: TRBV10-3; J: TRBJ1-5
DNA: TGTGCCAGCAGCGTAGGGGCGAAGGCTAACTATGGCTACACCTTC; CDR3: CASSVGAKANYGYTF; size: many; D: .; V: TRBV9; J: TRBJ1-2
DNA: TGTGCCAGCAGCCAAGAGATACTCCAAGAGACCCAGTACTTC; CDR3: CASSQEILQETQYF; size: .; D: .; V: TRBV4-2; J: TRBJ2-5
DNA: TGTGCCACCAGCACCGGGTGGGTGGCAGGTGAAGCTTTCTTT; CDR3: CATSTGWVAGEAFF; size: .; D: .; V: TRBV15; J: TRBJ1-1
DNA: TGTGCCAGCAGCTTAATTTCGCCCAGGGTGGGTGGGGCCAACGTCCTGACTTTC; CDR3: CASSLISPRVGGANVLTF; size: .; D: .; V: TRBV7-6; J: TRBJ2-6
DNA: TGTGCCAGCAGCTATCTCGGACTAGCGGGGATCCTCTACGAGCAGTACTTC; CDR3: CASSYLGLAGILYEQYF; size: few; D: TRBD2; V: TRBV11-2; J: TRBJ2-7
DNA: TGTGCCAGCAGCTCGCTGGGGGGACGAGGCACTGAAGCTTTCTTT; CDR3: CASSSLGGRGTEAFF; size: many; D: .; V: TRBV7-3; J: TRBJ1-1
DNA: TGTGCCAGCAGTTGGCGGGCAGGAGGCGGTGAGGGCTACACCTTC; CDR3: CASSWRAGGGEGYTF; size: many; D: .; V: TRBV27; J: TRBJ1-2
DNA: TGTGCCAGCAGTTCCACGCTCCGAACAGGTCGCAACACTGAAGCTTTCTTT; CDR3: CASSSTLRTGRNTEAFF; size: many; D: .; V: TRBV28; J: TRBJ1-1
DNA: TGTGCCAGCAGTACGACAGGACCGGGGACGTTCACCGGGGAGCTGTTTTTT; CDR3: CASSTTGPGTFTGELFF; size: many; D: .; V: TRBV27; J: TRBJ2-2
DNA: TGTGCCAGTAGTATAGGGACCACCGGGAACTTTAACAAGCAGTACTTC; CDR3: CASSIGTTGNFNKQYF; size: .; D: .; V: TRBV19; J: TRBJ2-7
DNA: TGTGCCAGCAGTCCTGACAGAACTTATAATTCACCCCTCCACTTT; CDR3: CASSPDRTYNSPLHF; size: .; D: .; V: TRBV27; J: TRBJ1-6
DNA: TGTGTCAGCAGCTTAGCGACAGGGGGGGAGACCCAGTACTTC; CDR3: CVSSLATGGETQYF; size: many; D: TRBD1; V: TRBV7-9; J: TRBJ2-5
DNA: TGTGCCAGCAGTTGGGTAATGGGACCCTATTCTGAAGCTTTCTTT; CDR3: CASSWVMGPYSEAFF; size: .; D: .; V: TRBV2; J: TRBJ1-1
DNA: TGTGCCATCAGTACAGGGGGCCATAATTCACCCCTCCACTTT; CDR3: CAISTGGHNSPLHF; size: few; D: TRBD1; V: TRBV10-3; J: TRBJ1-6
DNA: TGTGCCAGCAGTGAGTTCTGGGACACCGGGGAGCTGTTTTTT; CDR3: CASSEFWDTGELFF; size: many; D: .; V: TRBV2; J: TRBJ2-2
DNA: TGTGCCAGCAGGGCGGGACAGAATAGCAATCAGCCCCAGCATTTT; CDR3: CASRAGQNSNQPQHF; size: many; D: TRBD1; V: TRBV7-2; J: TRBJ1-5
DNA: TGTGCCAGCACCCGAAGGCTGACAGGCGCTCAAGAGACCCAGTACTTC; CDR3: CASTRRLTGAQETQYF; size: few; D: .; V: TRBV6-1; J: TRBJ2-5